At least ten counts were recorded for the clone carrying this T cell receptor (beta chain). The CDR3 runs to 17 residues. Germline V gene sequence: CDR1 SEHNR, CDR2 FQNEAQ (reference sequence). Trimming shortened V by 5 bases and J by 2 bases, and 18 bases separated the two germline ends. TCRdb reprocessed the RT-PCR reads with MiXCR, giving one entry per CDR3 protein. The repertoire holds about 240,000 distinct CDR3 sequences, with approximately 12% as singletons. The data were taken from a study of response to subunit inactivated influenza vaccine. The source is a man in his fifties or sixties who received an inactivated influenza vaccine. Sequencing used non-naive T cells sorted from PBMCs, obtained about 14 days before vaccination. The V gene is TRBV7-9, the J gene TRBJ2-2; D remains unclear. The CDR3 spells CASSPTIDKPNTGELFF. CDR3 nucleotide sequence: TGTGCCAGCAGCCCCACAATCGACAAGCCAAACACCGGGGAGCTGTTTTTT.